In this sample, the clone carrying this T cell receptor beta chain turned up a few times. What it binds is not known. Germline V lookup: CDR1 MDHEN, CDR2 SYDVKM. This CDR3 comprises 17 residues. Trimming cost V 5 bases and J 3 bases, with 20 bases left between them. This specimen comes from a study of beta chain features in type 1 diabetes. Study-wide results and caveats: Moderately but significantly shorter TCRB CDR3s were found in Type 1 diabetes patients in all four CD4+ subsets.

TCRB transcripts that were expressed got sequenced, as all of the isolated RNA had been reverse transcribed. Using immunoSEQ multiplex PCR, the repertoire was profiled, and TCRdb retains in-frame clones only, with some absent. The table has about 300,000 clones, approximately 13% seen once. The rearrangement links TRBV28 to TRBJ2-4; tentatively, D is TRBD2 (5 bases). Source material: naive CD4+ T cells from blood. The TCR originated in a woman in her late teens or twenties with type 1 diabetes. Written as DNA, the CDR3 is TGTGCCAGCAGTATGGGCCTTAGGGCGGGTGGCAAAAACATTCAGTACTTC. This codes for CASSMGLRAGGKNIQYF.